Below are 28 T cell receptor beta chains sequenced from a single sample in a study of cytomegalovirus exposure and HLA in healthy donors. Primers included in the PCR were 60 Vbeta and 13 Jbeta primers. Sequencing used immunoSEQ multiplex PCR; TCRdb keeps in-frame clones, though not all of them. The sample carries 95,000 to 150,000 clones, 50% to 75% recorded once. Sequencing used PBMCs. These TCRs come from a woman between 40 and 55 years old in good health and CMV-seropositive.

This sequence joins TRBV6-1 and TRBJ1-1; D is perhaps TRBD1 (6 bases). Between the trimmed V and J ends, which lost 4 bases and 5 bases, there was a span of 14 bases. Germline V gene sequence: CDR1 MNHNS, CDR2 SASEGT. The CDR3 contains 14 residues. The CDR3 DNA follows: TGTGCCAGCAGTGCCTCAGGGGCTGGGACTGAAGCTTTCTTT. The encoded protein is CASSASGAGTEAFF.

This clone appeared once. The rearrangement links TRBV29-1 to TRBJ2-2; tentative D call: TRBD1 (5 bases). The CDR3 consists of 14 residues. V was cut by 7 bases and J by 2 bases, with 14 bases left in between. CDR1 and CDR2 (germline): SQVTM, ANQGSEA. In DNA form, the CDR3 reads TGCAGCGCCGAGGCCCAGGGTAACACCGGGGAGCTGTTTTTT. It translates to CSAEAQGNTGELFF.

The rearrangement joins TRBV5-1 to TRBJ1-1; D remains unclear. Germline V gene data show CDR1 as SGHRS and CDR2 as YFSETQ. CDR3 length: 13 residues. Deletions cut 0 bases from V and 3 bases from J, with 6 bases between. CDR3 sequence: CASSLVGDTEAFF. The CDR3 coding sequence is TGCGCCAGCAGCTTGGTGGGCGACACTGAAGCTTTCTTT.

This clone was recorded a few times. The CDR3 bases are TGTGCCAGCAGAAAACCGGGACAGGTGGGCGAGCAGTACTTC. Protein: CASRKPGQVGEQYF. The chain employs TRBV6-1 and TRBJ2-7; TRBD1 aligns across 8 bases. The CDR3 consists of 14 residues. The V and J ends lost 6 bases and 6 bases, in that order; junction bases with no gene match: 10. Germline V lookup: CDR1 MNHNS, CDR2 SASEGT.

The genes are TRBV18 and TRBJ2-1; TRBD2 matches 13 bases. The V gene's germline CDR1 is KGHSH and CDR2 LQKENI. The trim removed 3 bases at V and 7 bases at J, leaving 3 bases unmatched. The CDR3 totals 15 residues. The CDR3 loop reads CASSPGLAGRNEQFF. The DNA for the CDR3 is TGTGCCAGCTCACCGGGACTAGCGGGAAGGAATGAGCAGTTCTTC. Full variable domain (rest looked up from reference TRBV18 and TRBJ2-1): NAGVMQNPRHLVRRRGQEARLRCSPMKGHSHVYWYRQLPEEGLKFMVYLQKENIIDESGMPKERFSAEFPKEGPSILRIQQVVRGDSAAYFCASSPGLAGRNEQFFGPGTRLTVL.

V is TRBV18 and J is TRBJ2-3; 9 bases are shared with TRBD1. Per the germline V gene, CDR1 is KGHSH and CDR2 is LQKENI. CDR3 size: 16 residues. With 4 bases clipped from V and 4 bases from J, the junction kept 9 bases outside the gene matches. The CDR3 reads CASSLTRDRAADTQYF. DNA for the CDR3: TGTGCCAGCTCACTGACCCGGGACAGGGCCGCAGATACGCAGTATTTT. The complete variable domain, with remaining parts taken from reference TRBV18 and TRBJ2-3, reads NAGVMQNPRHLVRRRGQEARLRCSPMKGHSHVYWYRQLPEEGLKFMVYLQKENIIDESGMPKERFSAEFPKEGPSILRIQQVVRGDSAAYFCASSLTRDRAADTQYFGPGTRLTVL.

The CDR3 sequence: CASSERQGYEQYF. The CDR3 coding sequence is TGCGCCAGCAGTGAGCGACAGGGCTACGAGCAGTACTTC. The rearrangement joins TRBV10-1 to TRBJ2-7, with 7 bases identical to TRBD1. Germline CDR1 WNHNN, CDR2 SYGVQD (reference sequence). The CDR3 spans 13 residues. V lost 2 bases and J lost 3; bases outside the gene matches: 1.

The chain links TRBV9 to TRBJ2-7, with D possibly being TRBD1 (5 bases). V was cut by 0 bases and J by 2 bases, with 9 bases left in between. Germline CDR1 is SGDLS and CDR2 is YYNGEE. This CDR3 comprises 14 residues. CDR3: CASSVAGITYEQYF. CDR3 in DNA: TGTGCCAGCAGCGTAGCAGGGATCACCTACGAGCAGTACTTC. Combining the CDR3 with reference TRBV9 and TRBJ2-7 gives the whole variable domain DSGVTQTPKHLITATGQRVTLRCSPRSGDLSVYWYQQSLDQGLQFLIQYYNGEERAKGNILERFSAQQFPDLHSELNLSSLELGDSALYFCASSVAGITYEQYFGPGTRLTVT.

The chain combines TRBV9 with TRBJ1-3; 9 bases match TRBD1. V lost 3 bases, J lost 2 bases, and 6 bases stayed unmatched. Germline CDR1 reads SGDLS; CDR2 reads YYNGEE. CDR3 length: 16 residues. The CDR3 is CASSAQQGAAGNTIYF. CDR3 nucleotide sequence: TGTGCCAGCAGCGCACAACAGGGGGCAGCTGGAAACACCATATATTTT.

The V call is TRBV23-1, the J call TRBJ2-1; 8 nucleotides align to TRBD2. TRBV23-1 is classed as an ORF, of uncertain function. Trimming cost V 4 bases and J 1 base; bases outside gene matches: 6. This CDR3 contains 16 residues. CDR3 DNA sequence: TGCGCCAGCAGTCGGAACCGGGAGGGGTCCTACAATGAGCAGTTCTTC. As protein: CASSRNREGSYNEQFF.

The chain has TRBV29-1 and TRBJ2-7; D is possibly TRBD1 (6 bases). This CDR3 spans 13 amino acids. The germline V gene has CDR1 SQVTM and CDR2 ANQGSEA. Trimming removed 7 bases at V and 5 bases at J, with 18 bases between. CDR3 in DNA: TGCAGCGCCGACGTCAGGGGTCTGAACGAGCAGTACTTC. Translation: CSADVRGLNEQYF.

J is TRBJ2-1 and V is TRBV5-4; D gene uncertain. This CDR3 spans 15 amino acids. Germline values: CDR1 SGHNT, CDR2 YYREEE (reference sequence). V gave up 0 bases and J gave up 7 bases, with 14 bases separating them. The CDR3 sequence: CASSLVPEIENEQFF. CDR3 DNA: TGTGCCAGCAGCTTGGTTCCCGAAATTGAGAATGAGCAGTTCTTC.

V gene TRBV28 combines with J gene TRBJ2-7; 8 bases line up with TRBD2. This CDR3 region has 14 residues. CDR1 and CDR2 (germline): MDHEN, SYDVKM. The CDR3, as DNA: TGTGGTACCTTTCGAGGACTAGCTAGGAACGAGCAGTACTTC. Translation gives CGTFRGLARNEQYF.

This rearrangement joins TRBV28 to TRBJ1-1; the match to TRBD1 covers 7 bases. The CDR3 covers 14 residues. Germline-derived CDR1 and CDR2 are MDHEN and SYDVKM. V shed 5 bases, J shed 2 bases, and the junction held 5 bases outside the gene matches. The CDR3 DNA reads TGTGCCAGCAGTCGGGACAGCTTCAACACTGAAGCTTTCTTT. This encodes CASSRDSFNTEAFF.

This chain's CDR3 is CASSLKGDYGYTF. The CDR3 DNA reads as TGTGCCAGCAGCTTAAAGGGGGACTATGGCTACACCTTC. The V and J genes are TRBV7-3 and TRBJ1-2; weak D call: TRBD1 (6 bases). Trimming removed 1 base at V and 3 bases at J, with 6 bases between. Germline V gene sequence: CDR1 SGHTA, CDR2 FQGTGA. The CDR3 spans 13 residues.

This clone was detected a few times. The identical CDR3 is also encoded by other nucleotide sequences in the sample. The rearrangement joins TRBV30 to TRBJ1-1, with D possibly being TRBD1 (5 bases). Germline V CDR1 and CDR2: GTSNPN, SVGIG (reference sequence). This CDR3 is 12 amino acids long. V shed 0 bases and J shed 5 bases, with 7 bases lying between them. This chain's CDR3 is CAWSVRGTEAFF. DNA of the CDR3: TGTGCCTGGAGTGTACGGGGGACTGAAGCTTTCTTT.

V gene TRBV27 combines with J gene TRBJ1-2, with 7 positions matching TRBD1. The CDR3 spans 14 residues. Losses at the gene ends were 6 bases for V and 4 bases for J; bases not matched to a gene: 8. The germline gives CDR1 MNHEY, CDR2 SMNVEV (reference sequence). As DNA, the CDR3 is TGTGCCAGCAGGACCGCTCCAGGGGGCTATGGCTACACCTTC. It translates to CASRTAPGGYGYTF.

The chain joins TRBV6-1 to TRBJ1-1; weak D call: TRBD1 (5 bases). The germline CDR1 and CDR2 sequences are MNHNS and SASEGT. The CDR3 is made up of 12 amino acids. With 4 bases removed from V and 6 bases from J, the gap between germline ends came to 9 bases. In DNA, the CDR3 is TGTGCCAGCAGTGTCCAGGGTGCTGAAGCTTTCTTT. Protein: CASSVQGAEAFF.

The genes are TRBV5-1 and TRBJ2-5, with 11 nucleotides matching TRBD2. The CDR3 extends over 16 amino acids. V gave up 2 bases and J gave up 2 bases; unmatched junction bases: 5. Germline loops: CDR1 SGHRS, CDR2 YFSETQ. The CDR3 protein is CASSLGTSGLQETQYF. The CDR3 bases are TGCGCCAGCAGCTTAGGGACTAGCGGACTGCAAGAGACCCAGTACTTC.

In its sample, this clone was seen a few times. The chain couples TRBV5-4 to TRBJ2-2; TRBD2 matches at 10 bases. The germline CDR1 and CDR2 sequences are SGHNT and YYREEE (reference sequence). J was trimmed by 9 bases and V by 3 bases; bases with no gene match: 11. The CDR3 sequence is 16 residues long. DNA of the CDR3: TGTGCCAGCAGCTCTCAGACTAGCGGGCCCTGGCGGGAGCTGTTTTTT. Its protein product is CASSSQTSGPWRELFF.

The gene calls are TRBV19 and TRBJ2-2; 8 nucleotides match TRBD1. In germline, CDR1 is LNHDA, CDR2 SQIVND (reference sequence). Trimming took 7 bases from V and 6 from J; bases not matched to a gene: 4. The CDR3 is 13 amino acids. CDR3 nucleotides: TGTGCCAGTACTGGACAGGGACCCGGGGAGCTGTTTTTT. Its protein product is CASTGQGPGELFF.

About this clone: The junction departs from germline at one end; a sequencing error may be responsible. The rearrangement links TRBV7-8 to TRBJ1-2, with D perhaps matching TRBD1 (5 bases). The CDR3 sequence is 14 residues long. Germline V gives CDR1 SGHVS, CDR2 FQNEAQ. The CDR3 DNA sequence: TGTGCCAGCAGCCCGGGACTCTCCTCCTATGGCTACCCCTTC. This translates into CASSPGLSSYGYPF.

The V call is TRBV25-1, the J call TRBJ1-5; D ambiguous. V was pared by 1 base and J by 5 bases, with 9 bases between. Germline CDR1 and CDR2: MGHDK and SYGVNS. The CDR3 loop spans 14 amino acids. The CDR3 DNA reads TGTGCCAGCAGTGAATTCGGGAGCTATCAGCCCCAGCATTTT. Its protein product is CASSEFGSYQPQHF.

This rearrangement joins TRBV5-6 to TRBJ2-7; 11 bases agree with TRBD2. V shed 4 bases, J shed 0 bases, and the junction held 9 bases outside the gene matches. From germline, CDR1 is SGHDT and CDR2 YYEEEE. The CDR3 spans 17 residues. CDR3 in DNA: TGTGCCAGCAGCCGAGGGACTAGCGGATCTACCTCCTACGAGCAGTACTTC. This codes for CASSRGTSGSTSYEQYF.

The CDR3 sequence is CASSLELAGVQETQYF. Here the CDR3 DNA reads TGCGCCAGCAGCTTGGAGCTAGCGGGGGTCCAAGAGACCCAGTACTTC. V gene TRBV5-1 combines with J gene TRBJ2-5; 10 positions agree with TRBD2. V shed 0 bases and J 1 base; nucleotides not matched to a gene: 3. The CDR3 spans 16 residues. The germline V gene encodes CDR1 SGHRS and CDR2 YFSETQ.

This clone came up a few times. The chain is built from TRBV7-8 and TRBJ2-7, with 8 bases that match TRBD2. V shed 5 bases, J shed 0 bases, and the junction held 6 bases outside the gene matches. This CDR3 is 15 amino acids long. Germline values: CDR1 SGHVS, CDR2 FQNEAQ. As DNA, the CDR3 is TGTGCCAGCAGCCCTCGACTAGCGAACTCCTACGAGCAGTACTTC. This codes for CASSPRLANSYEQYF.

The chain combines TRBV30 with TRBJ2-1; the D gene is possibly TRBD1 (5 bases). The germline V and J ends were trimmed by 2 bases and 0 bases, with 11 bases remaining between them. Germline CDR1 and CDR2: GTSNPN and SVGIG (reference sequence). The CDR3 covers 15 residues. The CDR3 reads CAWSRGLSSYNEQFF. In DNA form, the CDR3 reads TGTGCCTGGAGTAGGGGTCTGAGCTCCTACAATGAGCAGTTCTTC.

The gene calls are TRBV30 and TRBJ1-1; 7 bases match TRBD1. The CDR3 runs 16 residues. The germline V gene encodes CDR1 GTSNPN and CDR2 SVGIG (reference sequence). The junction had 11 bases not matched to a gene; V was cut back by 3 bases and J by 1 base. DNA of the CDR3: TGTGCCTGGAGGGAGACAGGGCACGGGGCGAACACTGAAGCTTTCTTT. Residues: CAWRETGHGANTEAFF.